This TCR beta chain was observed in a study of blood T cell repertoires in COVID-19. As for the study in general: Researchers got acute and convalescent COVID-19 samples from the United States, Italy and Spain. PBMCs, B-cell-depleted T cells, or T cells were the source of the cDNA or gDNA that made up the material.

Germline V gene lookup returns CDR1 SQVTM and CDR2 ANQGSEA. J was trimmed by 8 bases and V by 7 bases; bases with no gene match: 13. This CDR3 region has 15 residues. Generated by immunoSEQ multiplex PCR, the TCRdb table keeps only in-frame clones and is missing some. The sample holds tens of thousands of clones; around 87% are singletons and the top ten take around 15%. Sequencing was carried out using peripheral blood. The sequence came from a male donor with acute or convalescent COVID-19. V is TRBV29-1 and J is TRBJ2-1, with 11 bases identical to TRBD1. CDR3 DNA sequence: TGCAGCGCTAACCCGGTGGACAGGGGGCTCGATGAGCAGTTCTTC. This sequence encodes CSANPVDRGLDEQFF.